The sequence of this T cell receptor beta chain was determined in a study of CD8 T cells in ankylosing spondylitis. Whole-study results and caveats: Reportedly, matched ankylosing spondylitis synovial fluid was significantly enriched for disease-linked clones. A subset of motif variants has previously been described in the synovial fluid and blood of reactive arthritis.

TCRdb ran MiXCR on the 5' RACE reads and lists one entry per CDR3 protein. Here the sample spans approximately 250,000 distinct CDR3 sequences, around 32% being singletons. J gave up 6 bases and V 4 bases, and 4 bases lay outside the gene matches. This CDR3 has 14 amino acids. Turning to this clonotype: Its antigen remains unidentified.

V is TRBV12-3 or TRBV12-4 and J is TRBJ2-7; 12 bases map to TRBD1. This receptor was obtained from a male donor with ankylosing spondylitis or in good health (not recorded which). Material: blood, either unsorted or a sorted T cell fraction (not recorded which). CDR3 sequence: CASSWGTGGSEQYF. The CDR3 DNA is TGTGCCAGCAGTTGGGGGACAGGGGGCTCCGAGCAGTACTTC.